This T cell receptor (beta chain) derives from a study of resident and recirculating memory T cells in vitiligo. CDR1 MNHEY and CDR2 SVGAGI come from the germline V gene. CDR3 length: 12 residues. With 8 bases removed from V and 8 bases from J, the gap between germline ends came to 15 bases. Using immunoSEQ multiplex PCR, the repertoire was profiled, and TCRdb retains in-frame clones only, with some absent. This table has 75,000 to 85,000 clones, about 91% appearing once. This clone was recorded only once. The origin of this receptor is a male donor with vitiligo. The chain has TRBV6-5 and TRBJ1-2, with a possible D match to TRBD1 (6 bases). The material sequenced was blood. Written as DNA, the CDR3 is TGTGCCAGCCGTGGGGGGGCTTTCGGCTACACCTTC. It translates to CASRGGAFGYTF.